One and the same sample provided the 10 T cell receptor beta chains below, sequenced in a study of blood T cell repertoires in COVID-19. Produced via immunoSEQ multiplex PCR; TCRdb's table is partial and in-frame only. The data hold about 58,000 clones, with around 87% observed a single time. Sequencing input: peripheral blood. These receptors were collected from a man aged 55 to 70 with active COVID-19.

The rearrangement uses TRBV3-1 (or the pseudogene TRBV3-2) and TRBJ2-7; no clear D gene. CDR1 is LGHDT and CDR2 is YNNKEL in the germline V gene (reference sequence). This CDR3 contains 14 residues. Trimming took off 1 base at V and 3 bases at J, with 10 bases between the two ends. As DNA, the CDR3 is TGTGCCAGCAGCCAAGCGACCAGACACTACGAGCAGTACTTC. Translation gives CASSQATRHYEQYF.

This chain uses TRBV4-1 with TRBJ2-1, with TRBD1 as a possible D gene (5 bases). Germline assignment: CDR1 MGHRA and CDR2 YSYEKL. The V gene lost 2 bases and the J gene lost 5 bases, with 16 bases spanning the gap. This CDR3 has 16 amino acids. CDR3 region: CASSQIAGQLDNEQFF. In nucleotides, the CDR3 is TGCGCCAGCAGCCAAATCGCAGGGCAGTTGGACAATGAGCAGTTCTTC.

The chain links TRBV5-1 to TRBJ2-7, with 7 positions matching TRBD1. Germline CDR1 SGHRS, CDR2 YFSETQ. The CDR3 has 18 residues. After removal of 1 base from V and 4 bases from J, the junction contained 17 bases not matched to a gene. CDR3 amino acids: CASSLWATGQGQIYEQYF. The CDR3 DNA reads as TGCGCCAGCAGCTTGTGGGCGACAGGGCAGGGGCAGATTTACGAGCAGTACTTC.

The chain joins TRBV9 to TRBJ2-2; TRBD2 is a possible D gene (9 bases). The CDR3 consists of 16 residues. Trimming left V 3 bases short and J 9 bases short, with 21 bases between. Germline V gene lookup returns CDR1 SGDLS and CDR2 YYNGEE. The DNA of the CDR3 is TGTGCCAGCAGCGAGACAGGGGCTAGCGGGATGCGGGAGCTGTTTTTT. It translates to CASSETGASGMRELFF.

The chain recombines TRBV19 with TRBJ1-3; TRBD1 agrees at 10 bases. Germline loops: CDR1 LNHDA, CDR2 SQIVND (reference sequence). CDR3 length: 18 residues. The V and J ends lost 9 bases and 2 bases, in that order; junction bases with no gene match: 16. The CDR3 nucleotides are TGTGCCAGCAGCTCCCAACCCTCCGGGACAGGGGCTGGAAACACCATATATTTT. It specifies CASSSQPSGTGAGNTIYF.

V usage is TRBV28 and J usage is TRBJ1-2; D ambiguous. This CDR3 has 14 amino acids. CDR1 and CDR2 (germline): MDHEN, SYDVKM. Trimming removed 7 bases from V and 7 bases from J, with 19 bases in between. CDR3 nucleotide sequence: TGTGCCAGCAATATCGGAGGAACCGGCTTTGGCTACACCTTC. Protein: CASNIGGTGFGYTF.

This chain links TRBV27 with TRBJ1-5; 8 bases fit TRBD1. CDR1 is MNHEY, CDR2 SMNVEV, per germline (reference sequence). The V gene end was trimmed by 5 bases and the J gene end by 3 bases; junction bases not matched to a gene: 12. The length of the CDR3 is 17 residues. CDR3 amino acids: CASSPLTGTGTNQPQHF. CDR3 DNA sequence: TGTGCCAGCAGTCCCCTGACCGGGACAGGAACCAATCAGCCCCAGCATTTT.

The rearrangement joins TRBV7-6 to TRBJ2-2; 7 bases map to TRBD1. The J segment lost 1 base and the V segment lost 7 bases, leaving 9 bases of the junction unmatched. The CDR3 sequence is 16 residues long. Germline values: CDR1 SGHVS, CDR2 FNYEAQ. The CDR3 bases are TGTGCCAGCACCAGTAGGGGGCCGGAGAACACCGGGGAGCTGTTTTTT. Its protein product is CASTSRGPENTGELFF.

V and J are TRBV7-9 and TRBJ2-3, with 11 nucleotides matching TRBD2. The length of the CDR3 is 17 residues. The germline CDR1 and CDR2 sequences are SEHNR and FQNEAQ (reference sequence). Trimming cost V 1 base and J 4 bases; bases outside gene matches: 7. The CDR3 DNA reads TGTGCCAGCAGCTTAGGTTCTAGCGGGAGGTTATCAGATACGCAGTATTTT. Translated: CASSLGSSGRLSDTQYF.

CDR3 loop: CASSQDASGGDTQYF. Here the CDR3 DNA reads TGCGCCAGCAGCCAAGACGCTAGCGGGGGGGATACGCAGTATTTT. The rearrangement joins TRBV4-1 to TRBJ2-3; 11 bases are a match to TRBD2. There are 15 residues in the CDR3. V dropped 0 bases and J dropped 6; count of bases not matched to a gene: 2. Germline values: CDR1 MGHRA, CDR2 YSYEKL.